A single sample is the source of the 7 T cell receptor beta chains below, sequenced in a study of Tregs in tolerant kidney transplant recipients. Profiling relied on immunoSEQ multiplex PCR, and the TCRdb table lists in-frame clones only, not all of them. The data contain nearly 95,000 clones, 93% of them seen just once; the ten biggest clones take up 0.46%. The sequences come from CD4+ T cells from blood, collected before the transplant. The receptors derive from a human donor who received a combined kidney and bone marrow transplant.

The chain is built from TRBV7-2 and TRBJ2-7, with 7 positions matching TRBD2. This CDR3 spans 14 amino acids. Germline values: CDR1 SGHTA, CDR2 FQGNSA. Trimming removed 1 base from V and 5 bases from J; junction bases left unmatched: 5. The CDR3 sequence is CASSLVAGRDEQYF. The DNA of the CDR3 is TGTGCCAGCAGCTTAGTGGCAGGGAGGGACGAGCAGTACTTC.

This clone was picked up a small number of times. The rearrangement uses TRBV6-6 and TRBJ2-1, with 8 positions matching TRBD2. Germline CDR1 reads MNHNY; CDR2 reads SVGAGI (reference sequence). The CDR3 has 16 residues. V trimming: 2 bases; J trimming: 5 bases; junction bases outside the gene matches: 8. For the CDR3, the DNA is TGTGCCAGCAGTTACGGCCGACTAGCGAGTGACAATGAGCAGTTCTTC. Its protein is CASSYGRLASDNEQFF.

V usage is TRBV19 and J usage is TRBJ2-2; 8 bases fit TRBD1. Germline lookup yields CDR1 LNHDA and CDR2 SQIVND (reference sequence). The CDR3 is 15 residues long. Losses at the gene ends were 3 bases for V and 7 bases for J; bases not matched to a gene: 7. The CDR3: CASSIVDRVDGELFF. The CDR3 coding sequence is TGTGCCAGTAGTATCGTGGACAGGGTGGACGGGGAGCTGTTTTTT.

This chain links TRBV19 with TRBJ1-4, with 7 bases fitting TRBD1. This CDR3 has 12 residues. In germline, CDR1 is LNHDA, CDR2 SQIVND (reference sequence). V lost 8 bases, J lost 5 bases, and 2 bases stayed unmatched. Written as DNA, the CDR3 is TGTGCCAGTGGGACAGTAAATGAAAAACTGTTTTTT. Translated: CASGTVNEKLFF.

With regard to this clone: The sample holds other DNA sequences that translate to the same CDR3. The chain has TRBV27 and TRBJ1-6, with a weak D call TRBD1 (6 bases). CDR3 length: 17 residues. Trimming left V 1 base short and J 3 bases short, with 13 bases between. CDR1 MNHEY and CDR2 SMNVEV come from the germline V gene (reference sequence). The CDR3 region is CASSLFFGGGYNSPLHF. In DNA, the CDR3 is TGTGCCAGCAGTTTATTTTTTGGGGGCGGCTATAATTCACCCCTCCACTTT.

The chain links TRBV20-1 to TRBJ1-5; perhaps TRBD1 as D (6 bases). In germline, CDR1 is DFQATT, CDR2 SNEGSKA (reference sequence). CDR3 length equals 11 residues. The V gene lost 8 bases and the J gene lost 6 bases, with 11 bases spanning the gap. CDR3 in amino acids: CSLQGRQPQHF. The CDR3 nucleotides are TGCAGTTTACAGGGTCGTCAGCCCCAGCATTTT.

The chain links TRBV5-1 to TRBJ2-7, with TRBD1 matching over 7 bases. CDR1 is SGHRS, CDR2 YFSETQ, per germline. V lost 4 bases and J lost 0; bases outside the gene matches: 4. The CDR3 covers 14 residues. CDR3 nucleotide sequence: TGCGCCAGCAGCCTCAGACAGGGCTCCTACGAGCAGTACTTC. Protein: CASSLRQGSYEQYF.